This T cell receptor beta chain was captured in a study of post-analysis software for immune sequencing data. V shed 6 bases and J shed 3 bases, with 9 bases lying between them. Looked up from germline, CDR1 is SGHDT and CDR2 is YYEEEE. The CDR3 contains 12 residues. TCR beta cDNA libraries had unique molecular identifiers. Each sample of about 0.95 to 11 million input T cells yielded roughly 500,000 cDNA molecules, so each molecule approximated one T cell. TCRdb re-derived calls from the PCR reads in MiXCR, one entry per CDR3 protein. The data contain about 540,000 distinct CDR3 sequences, around a third of them seen just once; the ten biggest clones take up roughly 6%. Concerning this clonotype itself: As yet, its antigen is unknown.

General study results and limits: TRBV5-6, TRBV5-1 and TRBV20-1 were among 4 or 5 TRBV segments more frequent in patients than controls.

The specimen was blood. The receptor comes from a girl younger than 18 with multiple sclerosis. The chain couples TRBV5-6 to TRBJ2-5; tentatively, D is TRBD2 (5 bases). The CDR3 loop is CASTREEETQYF. The CDR3 DNA reads as TGTGCCAGCACCCGGGAAGAAGAGACCCAGTACTTC. The full variable domain, with the rest looked up from reference TRBV5-6 and TRBJ2-5, is DAGVTQSPTHLIKTRGQQVTLRCSPKSGHDTVSWYQQALGQGPQFIFQYYEEEERQRGNFPDRFSGHQFPNYSSELNVNALLLGDSALYLCASTREEETQYFGPGTRLLVL.